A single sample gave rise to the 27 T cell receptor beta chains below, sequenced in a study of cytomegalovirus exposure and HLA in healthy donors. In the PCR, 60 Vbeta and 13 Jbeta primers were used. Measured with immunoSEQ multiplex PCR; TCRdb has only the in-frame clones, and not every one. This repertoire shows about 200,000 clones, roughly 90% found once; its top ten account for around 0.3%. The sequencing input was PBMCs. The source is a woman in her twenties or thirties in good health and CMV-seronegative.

The CDR3 spells CASSHSLRDYNEQFF. The CDR3 region has the DNA TGCGCCAGCAGCCACTCGCTCCGGGACTATAATGAGCAGTTCTTC. The chain employs TRBV5-1 and TRBJ2-1, with 7 nucleotides matching TRBD2. CDR1 is SGHRS and CDR2 is YFSETQ in the germline V gene. CDR3 length equals 15 residues. V gave up 4 bases and J gave up 7 bases; unmatched junction bases: 11.

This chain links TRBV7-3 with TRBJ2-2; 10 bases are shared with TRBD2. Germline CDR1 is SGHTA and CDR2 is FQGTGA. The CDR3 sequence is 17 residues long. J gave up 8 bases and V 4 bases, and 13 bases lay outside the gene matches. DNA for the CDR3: TGTGCCAGCAGCTCAACCGGGACTAGCGAGTTTGGGGGGGAGCTGTTTTTT. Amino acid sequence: CASSSTGTSEFGGELFF. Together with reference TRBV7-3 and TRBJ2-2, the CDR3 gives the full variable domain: GAGVSQTPSNKVTEKGKYVELRCDPISGHTALYWYRQSLGQGPEFLIYFQGTGAADDSGLPNDRFFAVRPEGSVSTLKIQRTERGDSAVYLCASSSTGTSEFGGELFFGEGSRLTVL.

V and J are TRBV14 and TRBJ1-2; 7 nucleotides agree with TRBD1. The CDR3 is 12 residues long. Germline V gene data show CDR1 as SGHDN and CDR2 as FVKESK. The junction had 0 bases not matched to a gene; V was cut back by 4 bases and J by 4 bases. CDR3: CASSPGGYGYTF. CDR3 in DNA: TGTGCCAGCAGCCCAGGGGGCTATGGCTACACCTTC.

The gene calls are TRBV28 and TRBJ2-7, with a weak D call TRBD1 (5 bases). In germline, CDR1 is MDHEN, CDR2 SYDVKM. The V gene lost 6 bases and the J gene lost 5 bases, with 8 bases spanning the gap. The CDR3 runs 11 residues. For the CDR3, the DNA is TGTGCCAGCAGGGGGCGCCACGAGCAGTACTTC. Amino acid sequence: CASRGRHEQYF.

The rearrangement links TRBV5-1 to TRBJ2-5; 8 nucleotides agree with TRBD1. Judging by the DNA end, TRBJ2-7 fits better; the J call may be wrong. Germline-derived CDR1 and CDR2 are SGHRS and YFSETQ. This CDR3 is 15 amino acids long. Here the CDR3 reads CASSLVQGATYEQYF. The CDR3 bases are TGCGCCAGCAGCTTGGTGCAGGGGGCTACCTACGAGCAGTACTTC.

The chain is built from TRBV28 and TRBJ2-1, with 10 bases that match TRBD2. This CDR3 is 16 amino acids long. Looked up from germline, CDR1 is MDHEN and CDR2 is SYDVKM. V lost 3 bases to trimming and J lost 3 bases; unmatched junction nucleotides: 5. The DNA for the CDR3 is TGTGCCAGCAGTTTCCTTACTAGCGGGAACTACAATGAGCAGTTCTTC. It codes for CASSFLTSGNYNEQFF.

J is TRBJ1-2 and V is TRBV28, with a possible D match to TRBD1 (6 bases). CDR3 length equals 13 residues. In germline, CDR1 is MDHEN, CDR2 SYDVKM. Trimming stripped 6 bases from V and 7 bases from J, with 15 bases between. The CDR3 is CASRDTGTGGYTF. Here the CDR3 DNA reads TGTGCCAGCAGGGACACAGGGACGGGTGGCTACACCTTC.

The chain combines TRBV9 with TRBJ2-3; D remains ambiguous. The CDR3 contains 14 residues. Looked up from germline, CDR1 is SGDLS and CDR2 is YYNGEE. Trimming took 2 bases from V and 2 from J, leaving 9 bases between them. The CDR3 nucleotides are TGTGCCAGCAGCGTCGCACTGTACACAGATACGCAGTATTTT. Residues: CASSVALYTDTQYF.

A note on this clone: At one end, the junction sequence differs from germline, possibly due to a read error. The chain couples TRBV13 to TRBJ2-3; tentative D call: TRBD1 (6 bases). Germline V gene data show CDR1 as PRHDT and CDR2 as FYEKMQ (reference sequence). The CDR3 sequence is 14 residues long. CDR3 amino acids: CASSLGQGTGTQYF. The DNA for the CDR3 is TGTGCCAGCAGCTTAGGACAGGGAACAGGTACGCAGTATTTT. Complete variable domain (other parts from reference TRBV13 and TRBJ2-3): AAGVIQSPRHLIKEKRETATLKCYPIPRHDTVYWYQQGPGQDPQFLISFYEKMQSDKGSIPDRFSAQQFSDYHSELNMSSLELGDSALYFCASSLGQGTGTQYFGPGTRLTVL.

CDR3 loop: CATRANWDRGLSGANVLTF. As DNA, the CDR3 is TGTGCCACCAGGGCTAACTGGGACAGGGGACTTTCTGGGGCCAACGTCCTGACTTTC. The chain employs TRBV15 and TRBJ2-6; 10 nucleotides agree with TRBD1. After removal of 6 bases from V and 1 base from J, the junction contained 12 bases not matched to a gene. This CDR3 comprises 19 residues. Germline V CDR1 and CDR2: LNHNV, YYDKDF (reference sequence).

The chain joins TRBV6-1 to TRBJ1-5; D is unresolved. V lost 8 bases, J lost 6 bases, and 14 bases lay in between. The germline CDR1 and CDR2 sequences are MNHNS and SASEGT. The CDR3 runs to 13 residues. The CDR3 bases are TGTGCCAGCCGGCTAAAAGCAGGTCAGCCCCAGCATTTT. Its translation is CASRLKAGQPQHF.

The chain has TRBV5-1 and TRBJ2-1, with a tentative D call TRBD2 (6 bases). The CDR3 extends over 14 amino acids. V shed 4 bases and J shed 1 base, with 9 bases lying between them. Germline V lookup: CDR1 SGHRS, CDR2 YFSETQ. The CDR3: CASSPEGSYNEQFF. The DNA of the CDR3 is TGCGCCAGCAGCCCGGAGGGGTCCTACAATGAGCAGTTCTTC.

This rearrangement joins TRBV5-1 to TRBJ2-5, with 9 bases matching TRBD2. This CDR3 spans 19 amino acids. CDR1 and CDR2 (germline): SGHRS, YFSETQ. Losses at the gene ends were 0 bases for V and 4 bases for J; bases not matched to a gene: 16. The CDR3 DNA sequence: TGCGCCAGCAGCTTGGTAGCAGGAAAAGGACTAGCGCAAAGAGAGACCCAGTACTTC. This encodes CASSLVAGKGLAQRETQYF.

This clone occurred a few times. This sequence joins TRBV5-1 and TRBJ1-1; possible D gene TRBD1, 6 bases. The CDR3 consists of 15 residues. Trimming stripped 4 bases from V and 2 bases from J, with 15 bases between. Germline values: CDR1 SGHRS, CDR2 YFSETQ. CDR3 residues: CASSLEGGSNTEAFF. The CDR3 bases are TGCGCCAGCAGCCTGGAGGGGGGGAGTAACACTGAAGCTTTCTTT.

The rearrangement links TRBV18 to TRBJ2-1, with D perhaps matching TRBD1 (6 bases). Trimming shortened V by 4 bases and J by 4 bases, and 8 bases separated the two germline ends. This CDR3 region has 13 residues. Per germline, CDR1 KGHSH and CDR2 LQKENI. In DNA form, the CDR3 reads TGTGCCAGCTCACTAGACAGGTACAATGAGCAGTTCTTC. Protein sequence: CASSLDRYNEQFF. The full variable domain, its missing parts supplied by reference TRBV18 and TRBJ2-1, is NAGVMQNPRHLVRRRGQEARLRCSPMKGHSHVYWYRQLPEEGLKFMVYLQKENIIDESGMPKERFSAEFPKEGPSILRIQQVVRGDSAAYFCASSLDRYNEQFFGPGTRLTVL.

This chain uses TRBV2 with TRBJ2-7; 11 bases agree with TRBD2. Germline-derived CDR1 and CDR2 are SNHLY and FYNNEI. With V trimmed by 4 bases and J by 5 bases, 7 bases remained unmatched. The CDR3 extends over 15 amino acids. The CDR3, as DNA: TGTGCCAGCAGTGGGGCTAGCGGGAGGAGCCACGAGCAGTACTTC. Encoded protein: CASSGASGRSHEQYF.

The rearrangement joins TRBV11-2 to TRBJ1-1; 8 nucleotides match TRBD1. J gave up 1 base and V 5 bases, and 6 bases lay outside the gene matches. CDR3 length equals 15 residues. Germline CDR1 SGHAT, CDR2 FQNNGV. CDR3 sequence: CASSPQGARNTEAFF. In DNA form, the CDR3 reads TGTGCCAGCAGCCCCCAGGGGGCCCGGAACACTGAAGCTTTCTTT. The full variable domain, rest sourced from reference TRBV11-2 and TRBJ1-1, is EAGVAQSPRYKIIEKRQSVAFWCNPISGHATLYWYQQILGQGPKLLIQFQNNGVVDDSQLPKDRFSAERLKGVDSTLKIQPAKLEDSAVYLCASSPQGARNTEAFFGQGTRLTVV.

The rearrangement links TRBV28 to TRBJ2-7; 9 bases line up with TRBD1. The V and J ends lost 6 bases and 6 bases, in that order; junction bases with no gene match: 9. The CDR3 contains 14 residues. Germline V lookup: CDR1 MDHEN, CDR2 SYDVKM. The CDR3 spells CASRWGRTGVEQYF. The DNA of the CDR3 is TGTGCCAGCAGATGGGGGAGGACAGGGGTCGAGCAGTACTTC.

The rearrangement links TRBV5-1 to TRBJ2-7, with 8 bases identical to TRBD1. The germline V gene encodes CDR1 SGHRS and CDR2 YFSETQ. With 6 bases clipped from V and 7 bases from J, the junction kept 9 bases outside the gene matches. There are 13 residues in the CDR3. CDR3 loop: CASTAQGAQEQYF. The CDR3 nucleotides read TGCGCCAGCACCGCTCAGGGGGCTCAAGAGCAGTACTTC. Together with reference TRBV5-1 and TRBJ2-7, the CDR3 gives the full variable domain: KAGVTQTPRYLIKTRGQQVTLSCSPISGHRSVSWYQQTPGQGLQFLFEYFSETQRNKGNFPGRFSGRQFSNSRSEMNVSTLELGDSALYLCASTAQGAQEQYFGPGTRLTVT.

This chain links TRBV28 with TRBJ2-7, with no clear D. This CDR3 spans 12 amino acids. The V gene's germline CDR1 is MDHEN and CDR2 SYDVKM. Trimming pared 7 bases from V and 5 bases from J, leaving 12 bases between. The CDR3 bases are TGTGCCAGCACTGGAGCCGTACACGAGCAGTACTTC. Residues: CASTGAVHEQYF.

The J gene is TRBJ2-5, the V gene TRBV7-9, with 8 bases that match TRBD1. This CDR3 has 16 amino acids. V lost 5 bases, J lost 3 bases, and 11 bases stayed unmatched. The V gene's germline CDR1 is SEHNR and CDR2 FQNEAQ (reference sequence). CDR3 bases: TGTGCCAGCAGCCCCCCCTTGGGGACAGGCAAAGAGACCCAGTACTTC. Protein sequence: CASSPPLGTGKETQYF.

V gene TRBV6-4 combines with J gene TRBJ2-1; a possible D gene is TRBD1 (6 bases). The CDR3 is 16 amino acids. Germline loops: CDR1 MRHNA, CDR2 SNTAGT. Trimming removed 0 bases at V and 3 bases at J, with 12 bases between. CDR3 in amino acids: CASSDSWTALYNEQFF. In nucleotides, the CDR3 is TGTGCCAGCAGTGACTCCTGGACAGCCCTCTACAATGAGCAGTTCTTC.

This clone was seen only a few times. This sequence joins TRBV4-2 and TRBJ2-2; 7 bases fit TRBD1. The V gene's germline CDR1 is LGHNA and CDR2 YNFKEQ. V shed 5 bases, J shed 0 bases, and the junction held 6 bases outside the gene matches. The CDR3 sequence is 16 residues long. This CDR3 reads CASSSRQGANTGELFF. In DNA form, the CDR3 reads TGTGCCAGCAGCTCCCGACAGGGCGCGAACACCGGGGAGCTGTTTTTT.

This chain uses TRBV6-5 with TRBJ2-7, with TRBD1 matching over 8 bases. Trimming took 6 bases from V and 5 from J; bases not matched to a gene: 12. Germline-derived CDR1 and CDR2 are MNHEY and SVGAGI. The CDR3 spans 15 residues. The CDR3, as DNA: TGTGCCAGCAGCCCCGGACCGGGACAGGCTAACGAGCAGTACTTC. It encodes CASSPGPGQANEQYF.

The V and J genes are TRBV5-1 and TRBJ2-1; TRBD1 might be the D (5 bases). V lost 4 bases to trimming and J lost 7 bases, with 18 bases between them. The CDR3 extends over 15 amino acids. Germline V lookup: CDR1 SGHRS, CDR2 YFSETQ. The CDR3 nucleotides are TGCGCCAGCAGCCCTGCTGTGGCAGGGCCGAATGAGCAGTTCTTC. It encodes CASSPAVAGPNEQFF.

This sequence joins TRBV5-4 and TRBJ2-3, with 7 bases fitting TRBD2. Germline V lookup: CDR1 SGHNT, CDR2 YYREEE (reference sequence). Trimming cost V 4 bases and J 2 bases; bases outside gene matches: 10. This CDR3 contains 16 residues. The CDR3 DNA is TGTGCCAGCAGCGCCCCCCAGGGACTATTCACAGATACGCAGTATTTT. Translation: CASSAPQGLFTDTQYF.

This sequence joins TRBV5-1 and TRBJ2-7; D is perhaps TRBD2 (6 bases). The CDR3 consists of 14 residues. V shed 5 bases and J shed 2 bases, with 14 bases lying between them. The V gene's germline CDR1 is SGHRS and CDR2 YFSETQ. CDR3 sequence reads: CASRGEASTYEQYF. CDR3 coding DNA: TGCGCCAGCAGGGGGGAGGCTAGCACCTACGAGCAGTACTTC.